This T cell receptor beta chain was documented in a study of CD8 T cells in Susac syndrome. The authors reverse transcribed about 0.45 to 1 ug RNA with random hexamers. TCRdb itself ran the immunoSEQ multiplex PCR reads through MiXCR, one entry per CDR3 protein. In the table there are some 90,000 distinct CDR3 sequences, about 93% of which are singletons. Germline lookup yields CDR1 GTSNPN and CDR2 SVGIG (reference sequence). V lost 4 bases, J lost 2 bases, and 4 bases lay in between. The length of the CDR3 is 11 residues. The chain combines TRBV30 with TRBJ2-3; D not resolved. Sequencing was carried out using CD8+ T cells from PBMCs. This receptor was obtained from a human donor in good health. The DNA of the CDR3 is TGTGCCTGGACAGACACAGATACGCAGTATTTT. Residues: CAWTDTDTQYF.